These T cell receptor beta chains were read from a single sample in a study of blood T cell repertoires in COVID-19. Assay used: immunoSEQ multiplex PCR; TCRdb lists only in-frame clones, some missing. The data show 75,000 to 95,000 clones, around four fifths seen once. Input material: peripheral blood. The source is a man of 80 years or more with active or convalescent COVID-19. CDR3s leave out the opening cysteine and the closing phenylalanine or tryptophan. Size is stated for part of the rows, as once, few or many counts, or as a class when the clone is expanded.

size	J	V	CDR3
-	TRBJ2-4	TRBV2	ASSDWAGGKNIQY
-	TRBJ2-3	TRBV19	ASSRGLAGVTDTQY
-	TRBJ2-3	TRBV5-8	ASSSGEQTTDTQY
-	TRBJ2-5	TRBV27	ASSLQAGGLETQY
-	TRBJ1-2	TRBV6-5	ATQQANYGYT
-	TRBJ1-1	TRBV6-5	ASTSREGMGTEAF
-	TRBJ1-6	TRBV6-5	ASRVGPTNSPLH
-	TRBJ2-3	TRBV5-1	ASSPGQLTDTQY
-	TRBJ2-1	TRBV10-1	ASSGVSGGSSQNEQF
-	TRBJ2-2	TRBV7-2	ASSVSTGELF
-	TRBJ2-5	TRBV18	ASSHGQEETQY
few	TRBJ1-4	TRBV4-1	ASSRTGNNEKLF
once	TRBJ2-3	TRBV4-1	ASSQEGGTSGSRSPDTQY
once	TRBJ2-1	TRBV5-4	ASSLDSGLAGYHEQF
few	TRBJ1-2	TRBV7-9	ASSLEGGTGFIP
-	TRBJ2-5	TRBV19	ASSTYRDSKKETQY
-	TRBJ1-1	TRBV12-5	ASGAGTLRNTEAF
-	TRBJ2-2	TRBV5-5	ASSLGQAGPRLF
-	TRBJ2-1	TRBV11-2	ASSRRDRGPDEQF
few	TRBJ1-6	TRBV6-6	ASSHRQGASYNSPLH
-	TRBJ1-4	TRBV19	ASSIPGQGTLKLF
once	TRBJ2-1	TRBV6-2/TRBV6-3	ASSDTSYNEQF
-	TRBJ2-3	TRBV3-1/TRBV3-2	ASSRRTSGGPTDTQY
-	TRBJ1-2	TRBV6-6	ASSYSEGSGGYT
-	TRBJ2-3	TRBV3-1/TRBV3-2	ASSQARSADTQY
-	TRBJ2-6	TRBV6-5	ASRLKGAGANVLT
-	TRBJ1-5	TRBV6-5	ASGRGTGSNQPQH
-	TRBJ1-4	TRBV5-1	ASSLGTANEKLF
-	TRBJ1-1	TRBV6-6	ASRPTSQNTEAF
once	TRBJ2-5	TRBV5-4	ASSLSEQETQY
-	TRBJ2-3	TRBV11-2	ASSPGPSGRADTQY
once	TRBJ2-3	TRBV6-6	ASKAAGATDTQY
once	TRBJ1-1	TRBV6-5	ASSYSGHNTEAF
-	TRBJ1-1	TRBV11-1	ASSSRDRGFSEAF
-	TRBJ1-1	TRBV5-1	ASSSLGGRDTEAF
-	TRBJ1-5	TRBV6-2/TRBV6-3	ASSPRTGGNQPQH
once	TRBJ1-3	TRBV2	ASTPTGTHSGNTIY
-	TRBJ2-5	TRBV7-2	ASSLTSTQETQY
-	TRBJ1-4	TRBV27	ASSSRLATNEKLF
-	TRBJ2-1	TRBV7-9	ASSLDRTGGNEQF
-	TRBJ1-1	TRBV6-6	ASSYGDINTEAF
-	TRBJ1-2	TRBV3-1/TRBV3-2	ASREGSFGYT
few	TRBJ1-2	TRBV29-1	SAGQGRNGYT
-	TRBJ1-5	TRBV18	ASSPSGQEGNSNQPQH
once	TRBJ2-5	TRBV10-2	ASSRKMWAGETQY
-	TRBJ2-1	TRBV15	ATSRDPGTAF
-	TRBJ1-5	TRBV1	TSSHQVEPQH
-	TRBJ1-5	TRBV24-1	ATSDTSGGFNQPQH
-	TRBJ1-5	TRBV3-1/TRBV3-2	ASSQMVGSNQPQH
-	TRBJ1-5	TRBV15	ATSRDLGDGQPQH
-	TRBJ1-6	TRBV11-3	ASSNRVAYNSPLH
-	TRBJ1-6	TRBV28	ASSYRANSPLH
-	TRBJ1-2	TRBV4-1	ASSQSQNLRTGGYYGYT
-	TRBJ2-1	TRBV7-3	ASSLLAGVPNEQF
few	TRBJ2-2	TRBV6-6	ASNVAGGLTGELF
-	TRBJ2-1	TRBV19	ASTKSSGNYEQF
-	TRBJ2-3	TRBV14	ASSQDATSWGLDTQY